Each of the 28 T cell receptor beta chains below was sequenced from the same sample in a study of cytomegalovirus exposure and HLA in healthy donors. Some clones are missing from TCRdb's copy, which holds only in-frame ones; the method was immunoSEQ multiplex PCR. Of 120,000 to 150,000 clones detected, about 88% appear once; the ten largest clones hold about 3.5%. Sequencing used PBMCs. These receptors were obtained from a woman aged 18-29 years in good health and CMV-seropositive.

The chain recombines TRBV7-2 with TRBJ2-7; D may be TRBD1 (5 bases). CDR1 SGHTA and CDR2 FQGNSA come from the germline V gene. CDR3 length equals 14 residues. V lost 5 bases and J 3 bases, leaving 14 bases between the germline ends. The DNA of the CDR3 is TGTGCCAGCAGCCCCAGTTGGGGCCTCTACGAGCAGTACTTC. Its protein product is CASSPSWGLYEQYF.

This chain links TRBV10-2 with TRBJ2-7, with 9 nucleotides matching TRBD1. V was clipped by 5 bases and J by 3 bases; unmatched bases: 8. The CDR3 totals 15 residues. From germline, CDR1 is WSHSY and CDR2 SAAADI. This CDR3 is CASSPDRGRDYEQYF. CDR3 DNA sequence: TGCGCCAGCAGTCCCGACAGGGGGAGGGACTACGAGCAGTACTTC.

This clone was recorded a few times. The V and J genes are TRBV7-8 and TRBJ1-1; tentative D call: TRBD1 (6 bases). The V end lost 5 bases, the J end lost 1 base, and 14 bases lay between the germline ends. Germline CDR1 and CDR2: SGHVS and FQNEAQ. The CDR3 has 15 amino acids. CDR3 protein: CASSPFRGENTEAFF. For the CDR3, the DNA is TGTGCCAGCAGCCCGTTCAGGGGAGAGAACACTGAAGCTTTCTTT.

The chain uses TRBV5-1 and TRBJ2-1; D might be TRBD2 (6 bases). V was pared by 2 bases and J by 1 base, with 10 bases between. From germline, CDR1 is SGHRS and CDR2 YFSETQ. The CDR3 is made up of 15 amino acids. Here the CDR3 DNA reads TGCGCCAGCAGCTTCGGGCTAGCGTCCTACAATGAGCAGTTCTTC. It specifies CASSFGLASYNEQFF.

This clone was detected once. The genes are TRBV30 and TRBJ2-5, with D possibly TRBD1 on 6 matching bases. The CDR3 has 12 residues. V shed 3 bases and J shed 4 bases, with 9 bases lying between them. Germline lookup yields CDR1 GTSNPN and CDR2 SVGIG (reference sequence). Here the CDR3 reads CAWSTGPETQYF. For the CDR3, the DNA is TGTGCCTGGAGCACAGGGCCAGAGACCCAGTACTTC.

The chain combines TRBV7-9 with TRBJ2-7; TRBD2 agrees at 8 bases. V lost 4 bases and J lost 5; bases outside the gene matches: 7. The germline gives CDR1 SEHNR, CDR2 FQNEAQ (reference sequence). The CDR3 has 14 amino acids. DNA of the CDR3: TGTGCCAGCAGCTCCTGGACTAGCCCCCACGAGCAGTACTTC. Encoded protein: CASSSWTSPHEQYF.

This sequence joins TRBV11-3 and TRBJ2-7, with 12 bases that match TRBD2. Trimming cost V 3 bases and J 4 bases; bases outside gene matches: 4. This CDR3 comprises 15 residues. Per the germline V gene, CDR1 is SGHNT and CDR2 is YENEEA. CDR3 amino acids: CASSLVGTSGYEQYF. For the CDR3, the DNA is TGTGCCAGCAGCTTGGTTGGGACTAGCGGGTACGAGCAGTACTTC.

V usage is TRBV30 and J usage is TRBJ1-1; D call uncertain. The CDR3 has 14 residues. Looked up from germline, CDR1 is GTSNPN and CDR2 is SVGIG (reference sequence). V was pared by 3 bases and J by 1 base, with 12 bases between. DNA for the CDR3: TGTGCCTGGAGGGGAAAAGAGGGGAACACTGAAGCTTTCTTT. Amino acids: CAWRGKEGNTEAFF.

This clone was seen a handful of times. The V and J genes are TRBV2 and TRBJ2-7; a weak D match, TRBD1 (5 bases). This CDR3 is 15 amino acids long. The germline V and J ends were trimmed by 3 bases and 2 bases, with 14 bases remaining between them. Germline assignment: CDR1 SNHLY and CDR2 FYNNEI. The CDR3 loop reads CASSDADSQTYEQYF. CDR3 coding DNA: TGTGCCAGCAGTGATGCCGACAGCCAAACCTACGAGCAGTACTTC.

The rearrangement uses TRBV29-1 and TRBJ2-5, with D possibly TRBD2 on 6 matching bases. Trimming stripped 4 bases from V and 5 bases from J, with 14 bases between. The CDR3 totals 13 residues. Germline V lookup: CDR1 SQVTM, CDR2 ANQGSEA. The CDR3 DNA is TGCAGCGTTGGGTCCCCTCGGGGGGAGACCCAGTACTTC. Amino acids: CSVGSPRGETQYF.

The genes are TRBV11-3 and TRBJ2-1, with 8 bases identical to TRBD2. This CDR3 comprises 16 residues. Looked up from germline, CDR1 is SGHNT and CDR2 is YENEEA. The trim removed 5 bases at V and 6 bases at J, leaving 12 bases unmatched. CDR3 in amino acids: CASSRGPGLVSNEQFF. CDR3 coding DNA: TGTGCCAGCAGCCGTGGGCCGGGACTAGTGTCCAATGAGCAGTTCTTC.

This chain links TRBV7-2 with TRBJ2-7, with 7 bases fitting TRBD2. This CDR3 region has 14 residues. Germline V lookup: CDR1 SGHTA, CDR2 FQGNSA. Trimming at V came to 4 bases and at J to 8 bases, leaving 11 bases not matched to a gene. The CDR3 nucleotides read TGTGCCAGCAGCTCAGGCGGGAGCGTAAATCAGCAGTACTTC. This codes for CASSSGGSVNQQYF.

V is TRBV6-1 and J is TRBJ2-3; D unclear. The CDR3 covers 17 residues. Germline loops: CDR1 MNHNS, CDR2 SASEGT. Trimming pared 4 bases from V and 2 bases from J, leaving 19 bases between. The CDR3 is CASSAYSLPGPTDTQYF. The CDR3 DNA sequence: TGTGCCAGCAGTGCATACAGTCTACCTGGCCCCACAGATACGCAGTATTTT.

This clone was observed a single time. The chain recombines TRBV6-4 with TRBJ1-1, with D unresolved. This CDR3 is 15 amino acids long. Per the germline V gene, CDR1 is MRHNA and CDR2 is SNTAGT. The V and J ends lost 3 bases and 3 bases respectively, with 14 bases between them. The CDR3 DNA reads as TGTGCCAGCAGTGAGTATGGTGGAGAGGACACTGAAGCTTTCTTT. This sequence encodes CASSEYGGEDTEAFF.

J is TRBJ2-2 and V is TRBV5-4; maybe TRBD1 (7 bases). V lost 4 bases and J lost 4, with 17 bases in between. Per the germline V gene, CDR1 is SGHNT and CDR2 is YYREEE (reference sequence). This CDR3 has 16 amino acids. CDR3 coding DNA: TGTGCCAGCAGCCCTATAAACAGGGGAGGCACCGGGGAGCTGTTTTTT. Encoded protein: CASSPINRGGTGELFF.

This clone was observed once. The chain links TRBV6-1 to TRBJ2-1; TRBD1 aligns across 10 bases. The CDR3 extends over 15 amino acids. V trimming: 7 bases; J trimming: 9 bases; junction bases outside the gene matches: 12. In germline, CDR1 is MNHNS, CDR2 SASEGT. CDR3 coding DNA: TGTGCCAGCACCCTCGGAGGGACAGGGGCTAGTGAGCAGTTCTTC. Its translation is CASTLGGTGASEQFF.

The chain links TRBV14 to TRBJ1-1, with 7 bases that match TRBD1. The CDR3 consists of 13 residues. The V segment lost 4 bases and the J segment 4 bases; nucleotides outside the gene matches: 3. Germline V gene sequence: CDR1 SGHDN, CDR2 FVKESK. The CDR3 spells CASSLTGATEAFF. The CDR3 bases are TGTGCCAGCAGCCTAACAGGGGCCACTGAAGCTTTCTTT.

This clone was counted once. The rearrangement links TRBV19 to TRBJ1-3; D remains ambiguous. V lost 5 bases and J 3 bases, leaving 20 bases between the germline ends. CDR1 is LNHDA, CDR2 SQIVND, per germline (reference sequence). The CDR3 contains 17 residues. Here the CDR3 reads CASSREYQTVLGNTIYF. The DNA of the CDR3 is TGTGCCAGTAGTCGGGAGTACCAAACAGTCCTTGGAAACACCATATATTTT.

V usage is TRBV28 and J usage is TRBJ2-7; TRBD1 matches 12 bases. Trimming took 7 bases from V and 7 from J; bases not matched to a gene: 11. The germline V gene has CDR1 MDHEN and CDR2 SYDVKM. This CDR3 contains 15 residues. The CDR3 here is CASNERDRGLGEQYF. CDR3 bases: TGTGCCAGCAACGAAAGGGACAGGGGGCTAGGGGAGCAGTACTTC. Full variable domain (outside the CDR3, taken from reference TRBV28 and TRBJ2-7): DVKVTQSSRYLVKRTGEKVFLECVQDMDHENMFWYRQDPGLGLRLIYFSYDVKMKEKGDIPEGYSVSREKKERFSLILESASTNQTSMYLCASNERDRGLGEQYFGPGTRLTVT.

The chain carries TRBV7-9 and TRBJ2-2; tentatively, D is TRBD2 (7 bases). The V and J ends lost 5 bases and 5 bases respectively, with 18 bases between them. Germline values: CDR1 SEHNR, CDR2 FQNEAQ (reference sequence). The CDR3 has 16 residues. The CDR3: CASSQGGAQGTGELFF. CDR3 in DNA: TGTGCCAGCAGCCAAGGGGGGGCGCAGGGAACCGGGGAGCTGTTTTTT. Full variable domain (remainder filled in from reference TRBV7-9 and TRBJ2-2): DTGVSQNPRHKITKRGQNVTFRCDPISEHNRLYWYRQTLGQGPEFLTYFQNEAQLEKSRLLSDRFSAERPKGSFSTLEIQRTEQGDSAMYLCASSQGGAQGTGELFFGEGSRLTVL.

The rearrangement links TRBV7-2 to TRBJ2-5; D is unclear. Germline CDR1 is SGHTA and CDR2 is FQGNSA. The CDR3 loop spans 11 amino acids. Trimming took off 5 bases at V and 5 bases at J, with 6 bases between the two ends. CDR3 residues: CASSPVETQYF. The CDR3 DNA follows: TGTGCCAGCAGCCCGGTGGAGACCCAGTACTTC.

CDR3 nucleotide sequence: TGTGCCAGCAGCGTAGTGGGACAGGGCACAGATACGCAGTATTTT. Amino acids: CASSVVGQGTDTQYF. The chain combines TRBV9 with TRBJ2-3; 8 bases agree with TRBD1. V gave up 0 bases and J gave up 1 base; unmatched junction bases: 1. The CDR3 is made up of 15 amino acids. Germline CDR1 reads SGDLS; CDR2 reads YYNGEE.

This clone occurred many times. The chain uses TRBV4-2 and TRBJ2-7; TRBD2 aligns across 8 bases. The CDR3 sequence is 15 residues long. Trimming removed 0 bases from V and 2 bases from J; junction bases left unmatched: 3. Germline lookup yields CDR1 LGHNA and CDR2 YNFKEQ. This CDR3 reads CASSQEAAGAYEQYF. CDR3 nucleotides: TGTGCCAGCAGCCAAGAAGCAGCGGGAGCCTACGAGCAGTACTTC.

V gene TRBV11-1 combines with J gene TRBJ1-1; D gene unclear. The CDR3 spans 15 residues. V gave up 2 bases and J gave up 1 base, with 11 bases separating them. In germline, CDR1 is SGHAT, CDR2 FQDESV (reference sequence). The CDR3 reads CASSLPPAPNTEAFF. The CDR3 DNA reads TGTGCCAGCAGCTTACCTCCCGCGCCGAACACTGAAGCTTTCTTT.

The rearrangement links TRBV30 to TRBJ1-2; D is unresolved. With 1 base removed from V and 8 bases from J, the gap between germline ends came to 14 bases. The CDR3 extends over 13 amino acids. Germline V lookup: CDR1 GTSNPN, CDR2 SVGIG (reference sequence). The CDR3 loop reads CAWSGSLQQGYTF. For the CDR3, the DNA is TGTGCCTGGAGTGGGTCGCTACAGCAGGGCTACACCTTC.

V gene TRBV6-5 combines with J gene TRBJ1-1, with 7 bases that match TRBD1. With V trimmed by 5 bases and J by 5 bases, 5 bases remained unmatched. The CDR3 covers 13 residues. Germline V gene data show CDR1 as MNHEY and CDR2 as SVGAGI. DNA of the CDR3: TGTGCCAGCAGTCAACAGGGGCGGACTGAAGCTTTCTTT. It codes for CASSQQGRTEAFF.

This chain joins TRBV28 and TRBJ1-3; TRBD1 might be the D (6 bases). This CDR3 comprises 13 residues. Germline lookup yields CDR1 MDHEN and CDR2 SYDVKM. Trimming left V 4 bases short and J 4 bases short, with 8 bases between. CDR3 sequence (DNA): TGTGCCAGCAGTTGGGGGCCAGGAAACACCATATATTTT. Encoded protein: CASSWGPGNTIYF.

The rearrangement links TRBV5-1 to TRBJ2-2; 8 nucleotides match TRBD1. Germline assignment: CDR1 SGHRS and CDR2 YFSETQ. V was clipped by 5 bases and J by 1 base; unmatched bases: 4. The CDR3 runs to 15 residues. The CDR3 is CASSSGTGNTGELFF. Here the CDR3 DNA reads TGCGCCAGCAGTTCCGGGACAGGGAACACCGGGGAGCTGTTTTTT.